Listed below are T cell receptor beta chains from one sample, sequenced in a study of identifying expanded T cells in peripheral blood. Here immunoSEQ multiplex PCR was the method, and the copy in TCRdb shows in-frame clones only, minus some. The sample contains tens of thousands of clones, around 81% of which appear only once. Source material: blood. The receptors come from a person between 18 and 70 years old in good health. Both conserved end residues are part of each CDR3. D genes are given only for firm matches. Only some rows state a clone size, as once, few, many or a class for expanded clones.

TRBD1	TRBV5-4	TRBJ2-1	NA	TGTGCCAGCAGCCCCGGGACAGGGGACCCATCCTACAATGAGCAGTTCTTC	CASSPGTGDPSYNEQFF
TRBD2	TRBV19	TRBJ2-3	NA	TGTGCCAGTAGTAGCGGGAGGTCCAATACGCAGTATTTT	CASSSGRSNTQYF
TRBD1	TRBV11-3	TRBJ1-1	NA	TGTGCCAGCAGCTTATTAGGACAGGGGAACACTGAAGCTTTCTTT	CASSLLGQGNTEAFF
NA	TRBV7-2	TRBJ1-1	NA	TGTGCCAGCAGCTTAGGGACATTTAACACTGAAGCTTTCTTT	CASSLGTFNTEAFF
NA	TRBV5-8	TRBJ2-2	NA	TGTGCCAGCAGCTTTATCCGAGGGCTGGAGCTGTTTTTT	CASSFIRGLELFF
NA	TRBV27	TRBJ1-2	NA	TGTGCCAGCAGTTTATCGGGGGGGCGCGGCTACACCTTC	CASSLSGGRGYTF
NA	TRBV9	TRBJ2-2	NA	TGTGCCAGCAGCGTAGGGCAGGAGAACACCGGGGAGCTGTTTTTT	CASSVGQENTGELFF
TRBD1	TRBV25-1	TRBJ1-1	NA	TGTGCCAGCAGCGCAAGGACAGGGAGGACTGAAGCTTTCTTT	CASSARTGRTEAFF
NA	TRBV5-5	TRBJ1-6	NA	TGTGCCAGCAGCCTGGGACACCGCTCCTATAATTCACCCCTCCACTTT	CASSLGHRSYNSPLHF
NA	TRBV6-6	TRBJ2-7	NA	TGTGCCAGCAGTTCTAGTACTTACGAGCAGTACTTC	CASSSSTYEQYF
NA	TRBV6-1	TRBJ1-3	NA	TGTGCCAGCAGTGAAGGGACATCTGGAAACACCATATATTTT	CASSEGTSGNTIYF
NA	TRBV2	TRBJ2-7	once	TGTGCCAGCAGACCGGGAGCCTACGAGCAGTACTTC	CASRPGAYEQYF
TRBD2	TRBV11-2	TRBJ2-7	NA	TGTGCCAGCAGCCGCGGACTAGCGGGCGAGCAGTACTTC	CASSRGLAGEQYF
NA	TRBV29-1	TRBJ1-5	NA	TGCAGCGTTGAAGGTGGGGCAAATCAGCCCCAGCATTTT	CSVEGGANQPQHF
TRBD1	TRBV25-1	TRBJ1-1	NA	TGTGCCAGCAGGGGCACAGGGGTTACTGAAGCTTTCTTT	CASRGTGVTEAFF
TRBD2	TRBV11-2	TRBJ2-3	NA	TGTGCCAGCAGCTCGGGACTAGCGGGGTCCCGGACCACAGATACGCAGTATTTT	CASSSGLAGSRTTDTQYF
NA	TRBV7-9	TRBJ1-1	NA	TGTGCCAGCACCCTCATGAACACTGAAGCTTTCTTT	CASTLMNTEAFF
NA	TRBV10-2	TRBJ2-6	NA	TGCGCCAGCGGCAAGGTCGTGGGGGCCAACGTCCTGACTTTC	CASGKVVGANVLTF
TRBD2	TRBV12-5	TRBJ2-1	once	TGTGCTAGTGGTTCGAGCGGGAGCGGCTACAATGAGCAGTTCTTC	CASGSSGSGYNEQFF
NA	TRBV19	TRBJ2-4	NA	TGTGCCAGTAAACAGAAAAACATTCAGTACTTC	CASKQKNIQYF
NA	TRBV7-8	TRBJ1-3	NA	TGTGCCAGCACCTTAACCGAGGCAGCTTGGAACACCATATATTTT	CASTLTEAAWNTIYF
TRBD1	TRBV10-3	TRBJ2-1	NA	TGTGCCATCAGTTACCCGGGACAGAGCAATGAGCAGTTCTTC	CAISYPGQSNEQFF
TRBD2	TRBV11-3	TRBJ2-1	NA	TGTGCCAGCAGCTCCCAGGGGCTAGCGGGGAATGAGCAGTTCTTC	CASSSQGLAGNEQFF
NA	TRBV2	TRBJ1-2	NA	TGTGCCAGCAGTGAAACCCCAACAGTCAACTATGGCTACACCTTC	CASSETPTVNYGYTF
TRBD2	TRBV10-2	TRBJ2-3	once	TGCGCCAGCTGTGGGACTAGCGGGAACACAGATACGCAGTATTTT	CASCGTSGNTDTQYF
NA	TRBV15	TRBJ1-6	NA	TGTGCCACCAGCAGAGACACCTATAATTCACCCCTCCACTTT	CATSRDTYNSPLHF
TRBD1	TRBV7-2	TRBJ1-2	NA	TGTGCCAGCAGCTTAGCGGGGACAGGGAACGGCTACACCTTC	CASSLAGTGNGYTF
NA	TRBV30	TRBJ2-1	once	TGTGCCTGGAGTAGAGCGAGGGGGGCCTACAATGAGCAGTTCTTC	CAWSRARGAYNEQFF
NA	TRBV4-1	TRBJ2-5	NA	TGCGCCAGCAGCCAAGAGCCCCCCACCGGAGAAGAGACCCAGTACTTC	CASSQEPPTGEETQYF
NA	TRBV2	TRBJ2-3	NA	TGTGCCAGCATGAGGGACAACACAGATACGCAGTATTTT	CASMRDNTDTQYF
TRBD1	TRBV5-1	TRBJ1-4	NA	TGCGCCAGCACATCCGACAGGGAAGGTGAAAAACTGTTTTTT	CASTSDREGEKLFF
TRBD1	TRBV6-1	TRBJ2-2	NA	TGTGCCAGCAGTGGCGGACAGGGAACATCCGGGGAGCTGTTTTTT	CASSGGQGTSGELFF
NA	TRBV7-2	TRBJ2-5	NA	TGTGCCAGCAGCTCCACGAGGGAGACCCAGTACTTC	CASSSTRETQYF
NA	TRBV19	TRBJ2-5	NA	TGTGCCAGTAGTATAGACGGGCAGGGAAAGACCCAGTACTTC	CASSIDGQGKTQYF
NA	TRBV29-1	TRBJ1-1	NA	TGCAGCGTTGAAGGGGGGGGGAACACTGAAGCTTTCTTT	CSVEGGGNTEAFF
TRBD1	TRBV18	TRBJ2-5	NA	TGTGCCAGCTCACGGGACAGGGAGCAAGAGACCCAGTACTTC	CASSRDREQETQYF
NA	TRBV30	TRBJ2-6	NA	TGTGCCTGGAGACCGGGACCGAGCTCTGGGGCCAACGTCCTGACTTTC	CAWRPGPSSGANVLTF
NA	TRBV27	TRBJ2-3	NA	TGTGCCAGCGGGTACGTGGGTCGGGGAGATACGCAGTATTTT	CASGYVGRGDTQYF
TRBD2	TRBV7-2	TRBJ2-1	NA	TGTGCCAGCAGTAGACTAGCGGGGAGGACTTTTAATGAGCAGTTCTTC	CASSRLAGRTFNEQFF
NA	TRBV7-8	TRBJ2-2	NA	TGTGCCAGCAGCTTAGACCCCGGAGGCGGGGAGCTGTTTTTT	CASSLDPGGGELFF
NA	TRBV19	TRBJ1-2	once	TGTGCCAGTGCAAGGGACAAAAACTATGGCTACACCTTC	CASARDKNYGYTF
NA	TRBV7-9	TRBJ2-5	NA	TGTGCCAGCAGTGCTATGGAGACCCAGTACTTC	CASSAMETQYF
NA	TRBV2	TRBJ1-4	few	TGTGCCAGCAGTGAGATTGAACCGCGGGGTAATGAAAAACTGTTTTTT	CASSEIEPRGNEKLFF
NA	TRBV29-1	TRBJ1-1	once	TGCAGCGTTGTCCCGAGGAGCCGGACCCAGAACACTGAAGCTTTCTTT	CSVVPRSRTQNTEAFF
NA	TRBV6-1	TRBJ2-2	NA	TGTGCCAGCAGTGACGGAGGGCACGGTTACACCGGGGAGCTGTTTTTT	CASSDGGHGYTGELFF
TRBD1	TRBV30	TRBJ1-2	NA	TGTGCCTGGAGTTTGACAGGGAATGGCTACACCTTC	CAWSLTGNGYTF
NA	TRBV7-9	TRBJ2-3	NA	TGTGCCAGCAGCTTAGGCGGGCTAAGGGGCACAGATACGCAGTATTTT	CASSLGGLRGTDTQYF
NA	TRBV7-7	TRBJ2-5	NA	TGTGCCAGCAGCTCGCCGGGAGAATGGGAGACCCAGTACTTC	CASSSPGEWETQYF
NA	TRBV13	TRBJ1-4	once	TGTGCCAGCAGCTCTTTTAATGGAGAAGAAAAACTGTTTTTT	CASSSFNGEEKLFF
NA	TRBV28	TRBJ2-1	once	TGTGCCAGCAGCCTCCCGGGGCAACGGGTTCTATTCTTC	CASSLPGQRVLFF
NA	TRBV9	TRBJ1-2	NA	TGTGCCAGCAGCGCGACAGCCTATGGCTACACCTTC	CASSATAYGYTF
TRBD2	TRBV19	TRBJ2-5	NA	TGTGCCAGTAGTACCCCGGGGCGGGAGCTCGAGACCCAGTACTTC	CASSTPGRELETQYF
NA	TRBV12-1	TRBJ1-2	NA	TGTGCCAGCAGCTTTGGAAGGACAGGGGAGGAACGGGCGTGTGGCTACACCTTC	CASSFGRTGEERACGYTF
NA	TRBV30	TRBJ2-5	NA	TGTGCCTGGGCCGGGAGCCTGGGAGAGACCCAGTACTTC	CAWAGSLGETQYF
NA	TRBV19	TRBJ1-5	few	TGTGCCAGTAGTGGCTGGGACGGAGGAGGGAATCAGCCCCAGCATTTT	CASSGWDGGGNQPQHF